The rows below give T cell receptor beta chains drawn from one sample of a study of cytomegalovirus exposure and HLA in healthy donors. Produced via immunoSEQ multiplex PCR; TCRdb's table is partial and in-frame only. The data show 200,000 to 250,000 clones, around four fifths seen once. Sequencing was performed on PBMCs. These receptors were obtained from a young woman in good health and CMV-seropositive. The CDR3 runs from the conserved cysteine through the conserved F or W. Each record gives: CDR3 protein, J gene, V gene, D gene. A D gene is named only where the DNA matches it firmly.

CASSDRYQETQYF	TRBJ2-5	TRBV25-1	.
CASSDFGGSYEQYF	TRBJ2-7	TRBV6-1	.
CASSSSPGGPVDGSQHF	TRBJ1-5	TRBV7-8	TRBD1
CASSYAGDQPQHF	TRBJ1-5	TRBV6-5	.
CATSRGPGAGRAYEQYF	TRBJ2-7	TRBV15	.
CASSEMPGSYEQYF	TRBJ2-7	TRBV2	.
CASSNSGGMGETQYF	TRBJ2-5	TRBV6-6	TRBD2
CASSLEGPYNYGYTF	TRBJ1-2	TRBV11-3	.
CASSAGTGGTQYF	TRBJ2-5	TRBV4-3	TRBD1
CATSRGSGTPNTEAFF	TRBJ1-1	TRBV15	.
CAWSRDGARSGYTF	TRBJ1-2	TRBV30	.
CASSPGMGEVTGELFF	TRBJ2-2	TRBV18	.
CASKLQEHNQPQHF	TRBJ1-5	TRBV28	.
CASSSSAATNEKLFF	TRBJ1-4	TRBV7-2	.
CASSLGPDGNQPQHF	TRBJ1-5	TRBV5-6	.
CASSPFRTALWEQYF	TRBJ2-7	TRBV5-6	.
CATSIPRGQGTEAFF	TRBJ1-1	TRBV15	TRBD1
CSVEDLGAWGYTF	TRBJ1-2	TRBV29-1	.
CASSFGYTYEQYF	TRBJ2-7	TRBV5-6	.
CASRSRQGGNEQFF	TRBJ2-1	TRBV6-6	.
CASSQGVDGYTF	TRBJ1-2	TRBV4-1	.
CASKRTSGPSYEQYF	TRBJ2-7	TRBV14	TRBD2
CASSEDQGGGETQYF	TRBJ2-5	TRBV5-6	.